These 26 T cell receptor beta chains originate from one sample sequenced in a study of PD-L1 blockade in urothelial cancer. Some clones are missing from TCRdb's copy, which holds only in-frame ones; the method was immunoSEQ multiplex PCR. The sample lists fewer than 2,000 clones; around 37% were seen once. The sequences come from tumor tissue, collected before atezolizumab (anti-PD-L1) treatment. These receptor sequences come from a man aged 50-59 years with urothelial cancer.

The J gene is TRBJ1-1, the V gene TRBV19, with D perhaps matching TRBD1 (5 bases). Germline CDR1 is LNHDA and CDR2 is SQIVND (reference sequence). Trimming removed 7 bases at V and 3 bases at J, with 15 bases between. This CDR3 region has 14 residues. The CDR3: CASILGPGHTEAFF. As DNA, the CDR3 is TGTGCCAGTATCCTCGGTCCAGGGCACACTGAAGCTTTCTTT. Using reference TRBV19 and TRBJ1-1 for the parts outside the CDR3, the full variable domain is DGGITQSPKYLFRKEGQNVTLSCEQNLNHDAMYWYRQDPGQGLRLIYYSQIVNDFQKGDIAEGYSVSREKKESFPLTVTSAQKNPTAFYLCASILGPGHTEAFFGQGTRLTVV.

This clone rates as hyperexpanded (1% or more). The chain is built from TRBV28 and TRBJ1-1; 7 bases are shared with TRBD1. CDR1 MDHEN and CDR2 SYDVKM come from the germline V gene. V lost 6 bases, J lost 3 bases, and 4 bases stayed unmatched. The CDR3 is 13 amino acids. CDR3 sequence: CASRLDRYTEAFF. The CDR3 region has the DNA TGTGCCAGCAGATTGGACAGGTACACTGAAGCTTTCTTT.

The chain couples TRBV30 to TRBJ1-2, with D unresolved. The CDR3 length is 14 residues. V lost 2 bases and J lost 8, with 18 bases in between. CDR1 and CDR2 (germline): GTSNPN, SVGIG (reference sequence). The CDR3 DNA is TGTGCCTGGAGTCAATTACGCGGTGCAGACGGCTACACCTTC. Translation: CAWSQLRGADGYTF.

Only a few counts were recorded for this clone. The chain couples TRBV28 to TRBJ1-1, with 8 positions matching TRBD1. CDR1 and CDR2 from the germline V gene are MDHEN and SYDVKM. The V segment lost 3 bases and the J segment 5 bases; nucleotides outside the gene matches: 5. The CDR3 sequence is 14 residues long. DNA of the CDR3: TGTGCCAGCAGTTTTGCAGGGGGCCGAACTGAAGCTTTCTTT. This encodes CASSFAGGRTEAFF.

This clone was observed a handful of times. The rearrangement joins TRBV28 to TRBJ2-2; the D is unclear. Germline CDR1 and CDR2: MDHEN and SYDVKM. This CDR3 region has 13 residues. V dropped 5 bases and J dropped 1 base, with 5 bases sitting between them. CDR3 region: CASSHRNTGELFF. In DNA form, the CDR3 reads TGTGCCAGCAGTCACAGGAACACCGGGGAGCTGTTTTTT.

This chain connects TRBV19 to TRBJ1-6, with D uncertain. The CDR3 is made up of 12 amino acids. The germline gives CDR1 LNHDA, CDR2 SQIVND (reference sequence). The V and J ends lost 1 base and 8 bases respectively, with 3 bases between them. CDR3: CASSIGDSPLHF. CDR3 nucleotide sequence: TGTGCCAGTAGTATAGGGGATTCACCCCTCCACTTT.

This clone has more than one count but fewer than ten. The rearrangement joins TRBV28 to TRBJ1-6, with TRBD1 as a possible D gene (5 bases). Deletions cut 4 bases from V and 5 bases from J, with 15 bases between. CDR3 length: 16 amino acids. Germline CDR1 and CDR2: MDHEN and SYDVKM. This CDR3 reads CASSSAGNADNSPLHF. In nucleotides, the CDR3 is TGTGCCAGCAGTTCGGCAGGGAACGCTGATAATTCACCCCTCCACTTT.

The chain uses TRBV19 and TRBJ2-1; 9 bases line up with TRBD1. This CDR3 contains 12 residues. Germline CDR1 LNHDA, CDR2 SQIVND (reference sequence). With V trimmed by 6 bases and J by 8 bases, 2 bases remained unmatched. This CDR3 reads CASRTGGYEQFF. As DNA, the CDR3 is TGTGCCAGTAGGACAGGGGGGTATGAGCAGTTCTTC.

There are a few counts of this clone. The chain joins TRBV28 to TRBJ2-1, with a possible D match to TRBD2 (5 bases). Deletions cut 4 bases from V and 3 bases from J, with 13 bases between. The germline gives CDR1 MDHEN, CDR2 SYDVKM. The CDR3 contains 15 residues. The CDR3: CASSSGGRVYNEQFF. DNA for the CDR3: TGTGCCAGCAGTTCAGGAGGACGGGTCTACAATGAGCAGTTCTTC.

This clone has a handful of counts. The chain couples TRBV18 to TRBJ1-2, with D uncertain. The CDR3 sequence is 15 residues long. Germline V lookup: CDR1 KGHSH, CDR2 LQKENI. The V gene lost 8 bases and the J gene lost 3 bases, with 19 bases spanning the gap. CDR3 protein: CASRPVGIEDYGYTF. Written as DNA, the CDR3 is TGTGCCAGCAGACCGGTAGGGATCGAGGACTATGGCTACACCTTC.

The chain employs TRBV11-3 and TRBJ1-6; 9 bases line up with TRBD1. Germline loops: CDR1 SGHNT, CDR2 YENEEA. V trimming: 7 bases; J trimming: 9 bases; junction bases outside the gene matches: 7. This CDR3 is built from 14 residues. DNA of the CDR3: TGTGCCAGCACCCCGGCGACAGGGGGTTCACCCCTCCACTTT. It yields the protein CASTPATGGSPLHF.

V is TRBV6-8 and J is TRBJ1-4, with D possibly TRBD1 on 5 matching bases. CDR3 length: 16 residues. Germline lookup yields CDR1 MNHGY and CDR2 SAAAGT. V lost 3 bases and J lost 5, with 16 bases in between. The CDR3 DNA reads TGTGCCAGCAGTTATGGTCGCAGACAGCGAAATGAAAAACTGTTTTTT. Its protein is CASSYGRRQRNEKLFF.

The genes are TRBV18 and TRBJ1-5; tentative D call: TRBD1 (6 bases). CDR3 length equals 14 residues. CDR1 and CDR2 (germline): KGHSH, LQKENI. V lost 5 bases and J 7 bases, leaving 15 bases between the germline ends. The CDR3 protein is CASSGATGRQPQHF. CDR3 in DNA: TGTGCCAGCTCAGGGGCTACAGGGAGGCAGCCCCAGCATTTT.

This sequence joins TRBV19 and TRBJ1-2, with a possible D match to TRBD1 (5 bases). Germline CDR1 is LNHDA and CDR2 is SQIVND (reference sequence). This CDR3 spans 14 amino acids. The V end lost 10 bases, the J end lost 6 bases, and 21 bases lay between the germline ends. The CDR3 loop reads CATRMLGERDGYTF. The CDR3 DNA follows: TGTGCCACCCGGATGTTAGGGGAGAGAGATGGCTACACCTTC.

The rearrangement links TRBV30 to TRBJ2-5; no reliable D call. Between the trimmed V and J ends, which lost 0 bases and 2 bases, there was a span of 7 bases. CDR3 length: 13 residues. Germline V gives CDR1 GTSNPN, CDR2 SVGIG (reference sequence). The chain's CDR3 is CAWSVGQQETQYF. CDR3 DNA: TGTGCCTGGAGTGTAGGGCAGCAAGAGACCCAGTACTTC. Full variable domain (outside the CDR3, taken from reference TRBV30 and TRBJ2-5): SQTIHQWPATLVQPVGSPLSLECTVEGTSNPNLYWYRQAAGRGLQLLFYSVGIGQISSEVPQNLSASRPQDRQFILSSKKLLLSDSGFYLCAWSVGQQETQYFGPGTRLLVL.

The chain uses TRBV7-2 and TRBJ1-1; unclear D gene. Germline CDR1 reads SGHTA; CDR2 reads FQGNSA. The CDR3 totals 13 residues. The V gene lost 1 base and the J gene lost 9 bases, with 12 bases spanning the gap. The CDR3 is CASSLGLLEKAFF. The CDR3 region has the DNA TGTGCCAGCAGCTTAGGACTTTTAGAGAAAGCTTTCTTT. Combining the CDR3 with reference TRBV7-2 and TRBJ1-1 gives the whole variable domain GAGVSQSPSNKVTEKGKDVELRCDPISGHTALYWYRQSLGQGLEFLIYFQGNSAPDKSGLPSDRFSAERTGGSVSTLTIQRTQQEDSAVYLCASSLGLLEKAFFGQGTRLTVV.

The chain combines TRBV5-1 with TRBJ1-4; D remains unclear. V was cut by 0 bases and J by 5 bases, with 8 bases left in between. This CDR3 region has 14 residues. From germline, CDR1 is SGHRS and CDR2 YFSETQ. Written as DNA, the CDR3 is TGCGCCAGCAGCTTGGCCTCGGCAAATGAAAAACTGTTTTTT. It specifies CASSLASANEKLFF. Full variable domain (missing parts from reference TRBV5-1 and TRBJ1-4): KAGVTQTPRYLIKTRGQQVTLSCSPISGHRSVSWYQQTPGQGLQFLFEYFSETQRNKGNFPGRFSGRQFSNSRSEMNVSTLELGDSALYLCASSLASANEKLFFGSGTQLSVL.

The table lists this clone with a few counts. V usage is TRBV9 and J usage is TRBJ2-7; perhaps TRBD2 as D (6 bases). Trimming cost V 1 base and J 2 bases, with 16 bases left between them. The CDR3 contains 16 residues. Germline CDR1 and CDR2: SGDLS and YYNGEE. CDR3 nucleotide sequence: TGTGCCAGCAGCGTAAGTGGTGATAGCGGTCCCTACGAGCAGTACTTC. Amino acid sequence: CASSVSGDSGPYEQYF.

This clone was picked up a small number of times. The rearrangement uses TRBV28 and TRBJ1-1; maybe TRBD1 (6 bases). Trimming took 6 bases from V and 1 from J, leaving 9 bases between them. From germline, CDR1 is MDHEN and CDR2 SYDVKM. The CDR3 contains 13 residues. CDR3 in amino acids: CASREQGNTEAFF. The CDR3 DNA reads TGTGCCAGCAGGGAACAGGGGAACACTGAAGCTTTCTTT.

The V call is TRBV19, the J call TRBJ2-7; the D gene is possibly TRBD1 (6 bases). CDR1 is LNHDA and CDR2 is SQIVND in the germline V gene (reference sequence). V lost 6 bases, J lost 3 bases, and 9 bases lay in between. This CDR3 has 12 residues. The DNA of the CDR3 is TGTGCCAGTAGCCCGGACAGCTACGAGCAGTACTTC. Its protein product is CASSPDSYEQYF.

This chain links TRBV9 with TRBJ2-2; D uncertain. V was cut by 3 bases and J by 5 bases, with 8 bases left in between. Germline CDR1 SGDLS, CDR2 YYNGEE. The CDR3 has 13 amino acids. The CDR3, as DNA: TGTGCCAGCAGCGAGTCCATTACCGGGGAGCTGTTTTTT. As protein: CASSESITGELFF.

This clone rates as medium-sized. The chain carries TRBV9 and TRBJ1-2; D is perhaps TRBD1 (5 bases). In germline, CDR1 is SGDLS, CDR2 YYNGEE. V lost 1 base to trimming and J lost 8 bases, with 21 bases between them. This CDR3 spans 16 amino acids. The CDR3 sequence is CASSVTGRLRRGGYTF. The CDR3 DNA is TGTGCCAGCAGCGTAACGGGAAGGTTGCGGCGGGGGGGCTACACCTTC.

This chain joins TRBV10-2 and TRBJ1-6; maybe TRBD1 (5 bases). Trimming removed 4 bases at V and 8 bases at J, with 12 bases between. The CDR3 sequence is 14 residues long. CDR1 and CDR2 (germline): WSHSY, SAAADI. The CDR3 DNA sequence: TGCGCCAGCAGTGGAGCCAGGGTAGATTCACCCCTCCACTTT. It translates to CASSGARVDSPLHF.

The genes are TRBV19 and TRBJ1-3, with no clear D. The V end was cut by 3 bases, the J end by 2 bases, with 2 bases between. Germline V gene data show CDR1 as LNHDA and CDR2 as SQIVND (reference sequence). This CDR3 is 12 amino acids long. The CDR3 here is CASSIPGNTIYF. Written as DNA, the CDR3 is TGTGCCAGTAGTATCCCTGGAAACACCATATATTTT.

This rearrangement joins TRBV18 to TRBJ2-1; TRBD2 matches 11 bases. The germline V gene has CDR1 KGHSH and CDR2 LQKENI. Losses at the gene ends were 3 bases for V and 3 bases for J; bases not matched to a gene: 1. The CDR3 has 15 residues. The CDR3 coding sequence is TGTGCCAGCTCACCCACTAGCGGGAGCTACAATGAGCAGTTCTTC. This codes for CASSPTSGSYNEQFF. Filled out from reference TRBV18 and TRBJ2-1, the complete variable domain reads NAGVMQNPRHLVRRRGQEARLRCSPMKGHSHVYWYRQLPEEGLKFMVYLQKENIIDESGMPKERFSAEFPKEGPSILRIQQVVRGDSAAYFCASSPTSGSYNEQFFGPGTRLTVL.

This rearrangement joins TRBV28 to TRBJ2-3; D is unresolved. CDR1 is MDHEN and CDR2 is SYDVKM in the germline V gene. V lost 6 bases and J lost 0, with 7 bases in between. The CDR3 length is 13 residues. CDR3 loop: CASSLTSTDTQYF. In DNA, the CDR3 is TGTGCCAGCAGCCTGACTAGCACAGATACGCAGTATTTT.